The 10 T cell receptor beta chains reported below all come from one sample, sequenced in a study of OX40 agonist ivuxolimab in advanced cancers. Only in-frame clones appear in the TCRdb table, and some are missing; sequencing was by immunoSEQ multiplex PCR. Here the sample spans approximately 100,000 clones, over 85% being singletons. Specimen: CD4+ or CD8+ T cells sorted from blood, collected in a trial of the OX40 agonist ivuxolimab. The source of these receptors is an adult with an advanced solid tumor such as melanoma, head and neck, liver or kidney cancer.

This chain uses TRBV6-5 with TRBJ2-5, with 7 bases that match TRBD2. V shed 6 bases and J 2 bases; nucleotides not matched to a gene: 9. CDR1 is MNHEY and CDR2 is SVGAGI in the germline V gene. The CDR3 has 15 residues. CDR3 sequence: CASRGYGGSQETQYF. The CDR3 DNA reads as TGTGCCAGCAGGGGATACGGGGGGTCACAAGAGACCCAGTACTTC.

The chain links TRBV10-3 to TRBJ1-1, with TRBD1 matching over 8 bases. The germline V gene has CDR1 ENHRY and CDR2 SYGVKD. V was clipped by 10 bases and J by 1 base; unmatched bases: 8. This CDR3 has 14 residues. The CDR3 is CATRTGKKNTEAFF. The CDR3 region has the DNA TGTGCCACGCGGACAGGGAAGAAGAACACTGAAGCTTTCTTT.

The chain couples TRBV28 to TRBJ1-2; D remains ambiguous. Between the trimmed V and J ends, which lost 5 bases and 5 bases, there was a span of 3 bases. The CDR3 runs to 10 residues. Germline CDR1 MDHEN, CDR2 SYDVKM. The CDR3 loop is CASSNYGYTF. The CDR3 DNA sequence: TGTGCCAGCAGTAATTATGGCTACACCTTC.

This rearrangement joins TRBV5-1 to TRBJ2-5; TRBD2 aligns across 10 bases. The CDR3 is 17 residues long. Trimming at V came to 0 bases and at J to 1 base, leaving 6 bases not matched to a gene. Germline V gene data show CDR1 as SGHRS and CDR2 as YFSETQ. CDR3 amino acids: CASSLDTLAGAQETQYF. CDR3 DNA: TGCGCCAGCAGCTTGGACACCCTAGCGGGGGCCCAAGAGACCCAGTACTTC.

This clone was counted a few times. This chain connects TRBV29-1 to TRBJ1-3; D remains ambiguous. Per the germline V gene, CDR1 is SQVTM and CDR2 is ANQGSEA. V was pared by 3 bases and J by 0 bases, with 3 bases between. The CDR3 totals 12 residues. The CDR3 sequence is CSVESSGNTIYF. The CDR3 region has the DNA TGCAGCGTTGAGAGCTCTGGAAACACCATATATTTT.

The chain uses TRBV30 and TRBJ1-1; the match to TRBD1 covers 7 bases. There are 12 residues in the CDR3. Trimming at V came to 5 bases and at J to 7 bases, leaving 7 bases not matched to a gene. Germline CDR1 GTSNPN, CDR2 SVGIG (reference sequence). The CDR3 nucleotides read TGTGCCTGGTCCCGACAGGGCCTTGAAGCTTTCTTT. Its protein is CAWSRQGLEAFF.

This chain connects TRBV25-1 to TRBJ2-7; the match to TRBD1 covers 8 bases. The CDR3 is made up of 14 amino acids. The V and J ends lost 4 bases and 2 bases, in that order; junction bases with no gene match: 4. Germline CDR1 is MGHDK and CDR2 is SYGVNS. CDR3 coding DNA: TGTGCCAGCAGTGCACCGGGACAGGCCTACGAGCAGTACTTC. Translation gives CASSAPGQAYEQYF.

The V and J genes are TRBV5-1 and TRBJ2-5, with 7 bases that match TRBD1. With V trimmed by 2 bases and J by 3 bases, 4 bases remained unmatched. CDR3 length: 14 amino acids. Per the germline V gene, CDR1 is SGHRS and CDR2 is YFSETQ. CDR3 in amino acids: CASSLTGVEETQYF. The DNA of the CDR3 is TGCGCCAGCAGCTTAACAGGGGTTGAAGAGACCCAGTACTTC.

There are a few counts of this clone. The CDR3 region has the DNA TGCAGCGTCAAGGCGTCTGGAGGTGGCAATCAGCCCCAGCATTTT. This sequence encodes CSVKASGGGNQPQHF. The chain uses TRBV29-1 and TRBJ1-5; D gene unclear. The V gene's germline CDR1 is SQVTM and CDR2 ANQGSEA. Trimming left V 6 bases short and J 2 bases short, with 17 bases between. There are 15 residues in the CDR3.

This clone has more than one count but fewer than ten. The chain has TRBV19 and TRBJ2-1; D possibly corresponds to TRBD2 (5 bases). Between the trimmed V and J ends, which lost 2 bases and 10 bases, there was a span of 18 bases. This CDR3 spans 15 amino acids. The germline V gene has CDR1 LNHDA and CDR2 SQIVND (reference sequence). CDR3 loop: CASSIRQRARGEQFF. CDR3 nucleotide sequence: TGTGCCAGTAGTATAAGGCAACGGGCTCGAGGGGAGCAGTTCTTC.